This TCR beta chain was recorded in a study of T cells in Graves' hyperthyroidism and ophthalmopathy. Study-wide results and limits: Ophthalmopathy cases were set apart from stable hyperthyroidism by a 13 V-J model. Before onset, ophthalmopathy was predicted by the model a median roughly 6.4 months earlier.

What was amplified from RNA transcripts were TCR beta CDR3 regions. HTBI primers were used for first-round RT-PCR of the TCR CDR3. TCRdb reanalysed the multiplex PCR reads using MiXCR and keeps one entry per CDR3 protein. The data show under 800,000 distinct CDR3 sequences, approximately 15% seen once. Hyperthyroidism was newly diagnosed in patients aged 18 to 65 (duration under 2 months). Uncontrolled infection, other autoimmune disease, pregnancy or lactation disqualified patients from enrolment. Trimming took 6 bases from V and 5 from J, leaving 16 bases between them. The CDR3 extends over 14 amino acids. Germline V gene sequence: CDR1 MNHNS, CDR2 SASEGT. The sample holds many counts of this clonotype. Its antigen is as yet unknown.

The TCR originated in a woman aged 18-35 years with Graves' hyperthyroidism. The chain uses TRBV6-1 and TRBJ2-5, with D perhaps matching TRBD2 (6 bases). Source material: blood. The CDR3 DNA is TGTGCCAGCAGCCCCCGGGGGTGGGGGGAGACCCAGTACTTC. This gives the protein CASSPRGWGETQYF.